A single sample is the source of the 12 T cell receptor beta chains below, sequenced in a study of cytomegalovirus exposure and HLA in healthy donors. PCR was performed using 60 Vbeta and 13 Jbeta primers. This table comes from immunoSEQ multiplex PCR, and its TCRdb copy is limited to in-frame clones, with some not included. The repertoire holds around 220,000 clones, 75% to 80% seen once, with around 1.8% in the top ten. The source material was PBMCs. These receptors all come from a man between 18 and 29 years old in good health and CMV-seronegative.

Here the CDR3 reads CASSLNGYGYTF. The DNA for the CDR3 is TGTGCCAGCAGTTTAAACGGTTATGGCTACACCTTC. The chain is built from TRBV28 and TRBJ1-2; D ambiguous. The germline V gene has CDR1 MDHEN and CDR2 SYDVKM. Trimming removed 2 bases at V and 5 bases at J, with 6 bases between. CDR3 size: 12 residues.

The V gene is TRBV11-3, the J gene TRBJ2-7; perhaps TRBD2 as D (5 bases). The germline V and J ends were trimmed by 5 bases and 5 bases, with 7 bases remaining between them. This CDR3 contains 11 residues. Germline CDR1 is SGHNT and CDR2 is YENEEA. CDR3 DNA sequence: TGTGCCAGCAGCGAGGGAAACGAGCAGTACTTC. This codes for CASSEGNEQYF.

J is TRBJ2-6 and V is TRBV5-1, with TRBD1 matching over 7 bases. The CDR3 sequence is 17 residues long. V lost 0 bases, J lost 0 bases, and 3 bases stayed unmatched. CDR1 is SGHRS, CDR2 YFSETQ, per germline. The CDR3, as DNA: TGCGCCAGCAGCTTGGGGGACAGCCACTCTGGGGCCAACGTCCTGACTTTC. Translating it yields CASSLGDSHSGANVLTF.

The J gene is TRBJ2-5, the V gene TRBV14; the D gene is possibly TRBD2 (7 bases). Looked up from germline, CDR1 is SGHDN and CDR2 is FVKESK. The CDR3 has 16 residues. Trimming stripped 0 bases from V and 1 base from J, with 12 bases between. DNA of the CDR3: TGTGCCAGCAGCCAAGATCGAGGGGGGGTCCAAGAGACCCAGTACTTC. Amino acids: CASSQDRGGVQETQYF.

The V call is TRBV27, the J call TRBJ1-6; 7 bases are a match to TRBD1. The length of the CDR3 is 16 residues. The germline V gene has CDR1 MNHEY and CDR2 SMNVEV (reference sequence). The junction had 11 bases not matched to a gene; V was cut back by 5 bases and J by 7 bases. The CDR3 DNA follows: TGTGCCAGCAGTCCACTCAGGGGGAAATGGAATTCACCCCTCCACTTT. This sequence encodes CASSPLRGKWNSPLHF.

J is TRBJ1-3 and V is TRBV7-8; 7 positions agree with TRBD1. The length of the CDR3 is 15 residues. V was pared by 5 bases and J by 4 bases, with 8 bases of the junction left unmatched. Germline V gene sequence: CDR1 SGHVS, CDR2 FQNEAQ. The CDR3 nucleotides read TGTGCCAGCAGCGTAAACAGGGGATCCGGAAACACCATATATTTT. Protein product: CASSVNRGSGNTIYF.

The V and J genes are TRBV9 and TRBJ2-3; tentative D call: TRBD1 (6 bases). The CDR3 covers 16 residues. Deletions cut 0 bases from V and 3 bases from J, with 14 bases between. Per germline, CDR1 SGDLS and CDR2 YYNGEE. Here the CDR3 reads CASSVGMTGGTDTQYF. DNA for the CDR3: TGTGCCAGCAGCGTAGGCATGACAGGTGGTACAGATACGCAGTATTTT.

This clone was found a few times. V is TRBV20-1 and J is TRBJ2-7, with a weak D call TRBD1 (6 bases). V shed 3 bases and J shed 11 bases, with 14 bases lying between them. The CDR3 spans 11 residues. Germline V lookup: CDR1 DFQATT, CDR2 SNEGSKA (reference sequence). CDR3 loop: CSASVGTGKYF. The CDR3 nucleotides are TGCAGTGCTAGTGTCGGAACAGGGAAGTACTTC.

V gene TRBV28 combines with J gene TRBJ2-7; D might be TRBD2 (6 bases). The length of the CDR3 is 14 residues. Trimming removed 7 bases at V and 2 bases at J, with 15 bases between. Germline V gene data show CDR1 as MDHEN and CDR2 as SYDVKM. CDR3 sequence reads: CASTRAGIAYEQYF. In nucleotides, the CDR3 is TGTGCCAGCACCCGAGCGGGTATCGCCTACGAGCAGTACTTC.

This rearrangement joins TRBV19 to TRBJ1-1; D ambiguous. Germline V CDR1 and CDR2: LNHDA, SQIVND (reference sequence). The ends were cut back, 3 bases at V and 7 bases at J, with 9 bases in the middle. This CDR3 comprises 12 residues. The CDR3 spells CASSMSDYEAFF. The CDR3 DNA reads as TGTGCCAGTAGTATGTCCGACTATGAAGCTTTCTTT.

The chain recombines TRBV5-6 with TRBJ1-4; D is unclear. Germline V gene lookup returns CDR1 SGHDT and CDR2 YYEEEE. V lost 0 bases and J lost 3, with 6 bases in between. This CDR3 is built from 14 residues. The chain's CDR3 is CASSLGEANEKLFF. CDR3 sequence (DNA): TGTGCCAGCAGCTTGGGTGAGGCTAATGAAAAACTGTTTTTT.

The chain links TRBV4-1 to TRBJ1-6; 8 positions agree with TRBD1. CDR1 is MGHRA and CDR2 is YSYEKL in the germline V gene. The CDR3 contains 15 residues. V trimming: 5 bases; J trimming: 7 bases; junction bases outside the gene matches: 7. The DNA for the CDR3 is TGCGCCAGCAGCAGACAGGGGAAGGAGAATTCACCCCTCCACTTT. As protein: CASSRQGKENSPLHF.